These 17 T cell receptor beta chains were all obtained from the same sample, sequenced in a study of shared clonotypes between healthy human individuals. As defined, naive CD8 cells were CD45RO-negative and positively selected for CCR7, with terminally differentiated effector memory CD45RA+ cells excluded. TCRdb's table, derived via immunoSEQ multiplex PCR, lists solely in-frame clones and lacks some. The sample contains roughly 850,000 clones, 95% to 97% of which appear only once. Sequenced input: naive CD8+ T cells sorted from blood. The receptors here all came from a man aged 25 to 40 in good health.

The chain uses TRBV27 and TRBJ2-7; perhaps TRBD1 as D (6 bases). V lost 2 bases and J lost 1, with 15 bases in between. CDR3 length equals 16 residues. Germline V gene data show CDR1 as MNHEY and CDR2 as SMNVEV (reference sequence). CDR3 DNA: TGTGCCAGCAGTTTAGTGTGGGGGCGAGGGTCCTACGAGCAGTACTTC. Amino acids: CASSLVWGRGSYEQYF.

The rearrangement joins TRBV7-9 to TRBJ2-5; maybe TRBD1 (5 bases). V lost 3 bases and J 4 bases, leaving 9 bases between the germline ends. The CDR3 contains 13 residues. CDR1 is SEHNR and CDR2 is FQNEAQ in the germline V gene (reference sequence). CDR3 nucleotide sequence: TGTGCCAGCAGCTTGCCAGGGTTAGAGACCCAGTACTTC. This sequence encodes CASSLPGLETQYF.

The chain links TRBV5-1 to TRBJ1-1; D not certain. Germline CDR1 and CDR2: SGHRS and YFSETQ. This CDR3 is 13 amino acids long. V was trimmed by 0 bases and J by 10 bases, leaving 13 bases between them. The CDR3 spells CASSLGTVDRAFF. CDR3 nucleotides: TGCGCCAGCAGCTTGGGCACAGTCGATCGAGCTTTCTTT.

The gene calls are TRBV25-1 and TRBJ2-7; TRBD1 is a possible D gene (6 bases). From germline, CDR1 is MGHDK and CDR2 SYGVNS. The CDR3 runs 13 residues. V dropped 7 bases and J dropped 5 bases, with 15 bases sitting between them. The CDR3 sequence: CASTSRDRHEQYF. The CDR3 nucleotides are TGTGCCAGCACCTCCCGAGACAGGCACGAGCAGTACTTC.

Comment on this clone: Other DNA sequences in this sample translate to the same CDR3. The rearrangement links TRBV7-9 to TRBJ2-2; the D is unclear. The CDR3 is made up of 12 amino acids. V lost 3 bases and J 5 bases, leaving 4 bases between the germline ends. Per germline, CDR1 SEHNR and CDR2 FQNEAQ (reference sequence). CDR3 sequence: CASSFGTGELFF. In DNA, the CDR3 is TGTGCCAGCAGCTTCGGTACCGGGGAGCTGTTTTTT.

The V gene is TRBV9, the J gene TRBJ2-6; weak D call: TRBD2 (5 bases). The V gene's germline CDR1 is SGDLS and CDR2 YYNGEE. The ends were cut back, 0 bases at V and 1 base at J, with 11 bases in the middle. This CDR3 spans 17 amino acids. The CDR3 region has the DNA TGTGCCAGCAGCGTAGTGGATAGAGGGTCTGGGGCCAACGTCCTGACTTTC. It specifies CASSVVDRGSGANVLTF.

The chain couples TRBV14 to TRBJ2-5, with 7 nucleotides matching TRBD1. The CDR3 is 13 amino acids. V dropped 8 bases and J dropped 5; count of bases not matched to a gene: 8. Germline assignment: CDR1 SGHDN and CDR2 FVKESK. The CDR3 region has the DNA TGTGCCAGCCGACGACAGGGCGATGAGACCCAGTACTTC. Amino acids: CASRRQGDETQYF.

This rearrangement joins TRBV13 to TRBJ2-2; D is perhaps TRBD2 (5 bases). The germline V gene encodes CDR1 PRHDT and CDR2 FYEKMQ (reference sequence). CDR3 length equals 15 residues. The V and J ends lost 2 bases and 1 base respectively, with 8 bases between them. The CDR3 sequence: CASSLSGMNTGELFF. The CDR3 DNA follows: TGTGCCAGCAGCTTATCCGGGATGAACACCGGGGAGCTGTTTTTT.

The chain is built from TRBV7-9 and TRBJ2-7, with 7 bases fitting TRBD2. Trimming took 4 bases from V and 6 from J; bases not matched to a gene: 12. This CDR3 region has 15 residues. The germline V gene encodes CDR1 SEHNR and CDR2 FQNEAQ (reference sequence). CDR3 bases: TGTGCCAGCAGCTCCACTAGCGTTAACGTTTTCGAGCAGTACTTC. Its translation is CASSSTSVNVFEQYF.

This clone was picked up one time. This chain links TRBV4-2 with TRBJ2-7; TRBD2 agrees at 8 bases. The V segment lost 3 bases and the J segment 7 bases; nucleotides outside the gene matches: 14. CDR3 length: 16 amino acids. The germline gives CDR1 LGHNA, CDR2 YNFKEQ. The CDR3 is CASSQPGSGNSGEQYF. The CDR3 DNA is TGTGCCAGCAGCCAGCCGGGTAGCGGGAACTCAGGGGAGCAGTACTTC.

V and J are TRBV28 and TRBJ1-5; 9 bases agree with TRBD1. Germline CDR1 and CDR2: MDHEN and SYDVKM. With V trimmed by 5 bases and J by 5 bases, 7 bases remained unmatched. The length of the CDR3 is 15 residues. The CDR3 sequence: CASSPVGQGYQPQHF. Here the CDR3 DNA reads TGTGCCAGCAGTCCCGTGGGACAGGGTTATCAGCCCCAGCATTTT.

This clone was seen just once. The chain combines TRBV7-9 with TRBJ2-1, with no clear D. Trimming took off 4 bases at V and 6 bases at J, with 19 bases between the two ends. Germline assignment: CDR1 SEHNR and CDR2 FQNEAQ (reference sequence). This CDR3 is 16 amino acids long. Here the CDR3 DNA reads TGTGCCAGCAGCTCCTCTGGTGCCTCCCCTAGCAATGAGCAGTTCTTC. Translation: CASSSSGASPSNEQFF.

The chain joins TRBV7-9 to TRBJ2-1; D is undetermined. Trimming left V 5 bases short and J 5 bases short, with 19 bases between. The CDR3 has 16 amino acids. Germline CDR1 reads SEHNR; CDR2 reads FQNEAQ (reference sequence). DNA of the CDR3: TGTGCCAGCAGCCCCCCGCTTATAGGGATCGACAATGAGCAGTTCTTC. Protein: CASSPPLIGIDNEQFF.

V gene TRBV15 combines with J gene TRBJ2-3, with D possibly TRBD1 on 5 matching bases. Between the trimmed V and J ends, which lost 6 bases and 0 bases, there was a span of 13 bases. This CDR3 comprises 15 residues. The germline CDR1 and CDR2 sequences are LNHNV and YYDKDF (reference sequence). CDR3 loop: CATRDSLSSTDTQYF. In DNA, the CDR3 is TGTGCCACCAGAGACAGCCTCTCTAGCACAGATACGCAGTATTTT.

The genes are TRBV19 and TRBJ2-3; 12 bases are shared with TRBD1. V trimming: 0 bases; J trimming: 8 bases; junction bases outside the gene matches: 6. CDR3 size: 16 residues. Germline V lookup: CDR1 LNHDA, CDR2 SQIVND (reference sequence). The CDR3 DNA reads as TGTGCCAGTAGTATAGATCGGGACAGGGGGCACGGTACGCAGTATTTT. Translation gives CASSIDRDRGHGTQYF.

The chain joins TRBV27 to TRBJ2-1, with D unresolved. Trimming stripped 6 bases from V and 0 bases from J, with 9 bases between. Germline lookup yields CDR1 MNHEY and CDR2 SMNVEV (reference sequence). This CDR3 has 14 amino acids. The CDR3 is CASRPSGSYNEQFF. CDR3 sequence (DNA): TGTGCCAGCAGACCTAGTGGCTCCTACAATGAGCAGTTCTTC.

The chain joins TRBV6-5 to TRBJ2-7; 9 positions agree with TRBD2. V trimming: 2 bases; J trimming: 6 bases; junction bases outside the gene matches: 2. Germline CDR1 reads MNHEY; CDR2 reads SVGAGI. This CDR3 has 13 residues. The CDR3 protein is CASSYGRGGEQYF. CDR3 sequence (DNA): TGTGCCAGCAGTTACGGGCGGGGGGGCGAGCAGTACTTC.